Listed below are T cell receptor beta chains from one sample, sequenced in a study of T cell responses to AZD1222 COVID-19 vaccine. Only in-frame clones appear in the TCRdb table, and some are missing; sequencing was by immunoSEQ multiplex PCR. The sample holds more than 100,000 clones; 65% to 90% are singletons and the top ten take 7% to 8%. The specimen comprised peripheral blood, sampled on day 0 of AZD1222 vaccination. These receptors came from an adult in good health. The CDR3 runs from the conserved cysteine through the conserved F or W. Each record gives: CDR3 length, V gene, J gene, D gene, CDR3 protein. The D gene is left open where the match is weak.

cdr3_length: 11; v_call: TRBV3-1/TRBV3-2; j_call: TRBJ1-3; d_call: .; cdr3_aa: CASMSGNTIYF
cdr3_length: 14; v_call: TRBV5-6; j_call: TRBJ2-7; d_call: .; cdr3_aa: CASSLVGQPYEQYF
cdr3_length: 14; v_call: TRBV18; j_call: TRBJ2-7; d_call: .; cdr3_aa: CASSPPADRYEQYF
cdr3_length: 17; v_call: TRBV28; j_call: TRBJ1-6; d_call: TRBD1; cdr3_aa: CASKSRGAVLYNSPLHF
cdr3_length: 13; v_call: TRBV30; j_call: TRBJ2-1; d_call: TRBD2; cdr3_aa: CALRTSGADEQFF
cdr3_length: 14; v_call: TRBV10-2; j_call: TRBJ1-6; d_call: .; cdr3_aa: CASRGSSYNSPLHF
cdr3_length: 15; v_call: TRBV7-2; j_call: TRBJ2-7; d_call: .; cdr3_aa: CASSRGGGRAGEQYF
cdr3_length: 16; v_call: TRBV7-2; j_call: TRBJ2-2; d_call: .; cdr3_aa: CASSWMALPNTGELFF
cdr3_length: 14; v_call: TRBV5-1; j_call: TRBJ2-1; d_call: TRBD1; cdr3_aa: CASSLQTGNNEQFF
cdr3_length: 15; v_call: TRBV28; j_call: TRBJ1-6; d_call: TRBD1; cdr3_aa: CASRNDRDYNSPLHF
cdr3_length: 13; v_call: TRBV27; j_call: TRBJ1-2; d_call: TRBD1; cdr3_aa: CASSLSGGNGYTF
cdr3_length: 14; v_call: TRBV28; j_call: TRBJ1-4; d_call: TRBD1; cdr3_aa: CASSLEQGNEKLFF
cdr3_length: 14; v_call: TRBV5-1; j_call: TRBJ1-1; d_call: .; cdr3_aa: CASSSWGGDTEAFF
cdr3_length: 16; v_call: TRBV5-4; j_call: TRBJ2-5; d_call: TRBD2; cdr3_aa: CASSSRLAGDRETQYF
cdr3_length: 12; v_call: TRBV29-1; j_call: TRBJ2-2; d_call: .; cdr3_aa: CSVEGPTGELFF
cdr3_length: 13; v_call: TRBV20-1; j_call: TRBJ1-1; d_call: .; cdr3_aa: CSASSVMNTEAFF
cdr3_length: 15; v_call: TRBV18; j_call: TRBJ2-2; d_call: .; cdr3_aa: CASSLSGQNTGELFF
cdr3_length: 15; v_call: TRBV5-1; j_call: TRBJ1-1; d_call: .; cdr3_aa: CASSLAAGEYTEAFF
cdr3_length: 13; v_call: TRBV28; j_call: TRBJ1-6; d_call: TRBD1; cdr3_aa: CAIRTGENSPLHF